What follows are 23 T cell receptor beta chains derived from one specimen sequenced in a study of siplizumab effects on memory and regulatory T cells. The repertoire was sequenced with immunoSEQ multiplex PCR; TCRdb's copy has only in-frame clones and lacks some. The sample consists of around 78,000 clones, about 89% of them appearing once. The specimen was CD8+ T cells sorted from blood. These receptors were obtained from a human donor in good health.

The J gene is TRBJ2-3, the V gene TRBV6-6, with 7 bases fitting TRBD2. After removal of 7 bases from V and 2 bases from J, the junction contained 6 bases not matched to a gene. CDR3 length: 14 residues. The germline gives CDR1 MNHNY, CDR2 SVGAGI (reference sequence). CDR3 DNA sequence: TGTGCCAGCATGAGCGGGGCATACACAGATACGCAGTATTTT. It encodes CASMSGAYTDTQYF.

The chain carries TRBV7-9 and TRBJ2-2; tentatively, D is TRBD2 (6 bases). The germline CDR1 and CDR2 sequences are SEHNR and FQNEAQ (reference sequence). CDR3 size: 15 residues. V dropped 5 bases and J dropped 5 bases, with 15 bases sitting between them. The DNA of the CDR3 is TGTGCCAGCAGCGAATTCGGGGGAAGGACCGGGGAGCTGTTTTTT. Its protein product is CASSEFGGRTGELFF.

V usage is TRBV21-1 and J usage is TRBJ1-2; TRBD1, as called in the table, went unchecked against the DNA. TRBV21-1 is tagged as a pseudogene. The CDR3 is 15 amino acids. For the CDR3, the DNA is TGTGCCAGCAGCACACCAGGACAGGGAATCTATGGCTACACCTTC. It translates to CASSTPGQGIYGYTF.

V is TRBV7-8 and J is TRBJ2-2, with D uncertain. CDR3 size: 14 residues. The germline V gene encodes CDR1 SGHVS and CDR2 FQNEAQ. The V and J ends lost 5 bases and 4 bases respectively, with 11 bases between them. The CDR3 DNA reads as TGTGCCAGCAGCGGTAACGTAGGCACCGGGGAGCTGTTTTTT. Translation: CASSGNVGTGELFF.

CDR3 in amino acids: CASSFGGAHYNEQFF. CDR3 in DNA: TGTGCCAGCAGCTTTGGCGGCGCTCACTACAATGAGCAGTTCTTC. This sequence joins TRBV9 and TRBJ2-1; D ambiguous. Germline loops: CDR1 SGDLS, CDR2 YYNGEE. V was clipped by 4 bases and J by 3 bases, with 14 bases between them. CDR3 length: 15 residues. The full variable domain, completed using reference TRBV9 and TRBJ2-1, is DSGVTQTPKHLITATGQRVTLRCSPRSGDLSVYWYQQSLDQGLQFLIQYYNGEERAKGNILERFSAQQFPDLHSELNLSSLELGDSALYFCASSFGGAHYNEQFFGPGTRLTVL.

The chain links TRBV6-1 to TRBJ2-3; weak D call: TRBD2 (6 bases). The CDR3 covers 15 residues. Germline assignment: CDR1 MNHNS and CDR2 SASEGT. V was pared by 6 bases and J by 0 bases, with 13 bases between. The CDR3, as DNA: TGTGCCAGCAGCGCTCCTAGCGCAAGCACAGATACGCAGTATTTT. Translation gives CASSAPSASTDTQYF.

This clone has a single count. V is TRBV27 and J is TRBJ2-7; TRBD2 aligns across 8 bases. The V and J ends lost 5 bases and 6 bases, in that order; junction bases with no gene match: 3. The CDR3 extends over 12 amino acids. Germline V lookup: CDR1 MNHEY, CDR2 SMNVEV (reference sequence). For the CDR3, the DNA is TGTGCCAGCAGTCCCGGGGGGGGCGAGCAGTACTTC. It encodes CASSPGGGEQYF.

The CDR3 sequence: CASAHRLAGGPTDTQYF. The CDR3 bases are TGCGCCTCCGCTCACAGACTAGCGGGGGGCCCCACAGATACGCAGTATTTT. V is TRBV5-1 and J is TRBJ2-3; 13 nucleotides line up with TRBD2. Germline V gives CDR1 SGHRS, CDR2 YFSETQ. This CDR3 is 17 amino acids long. J was trimmed by 2 bases and V by 10 bases; bases with no gene match: 13.

This clone was seen once. V usage is TRBV7-6 and J usage is TRBJ2-7; 7 bases map to TRBD2. Germline loops: CDR1 SGHVS, CDR2 FNYEAQ. V shed 1 base and J 3 bases; nucleotides not matched to a gene: 0. The CDR3 is 13 amino acids. The CDR3 region is CASSLGDYYEQYF. The CDR3 nucleotides read TGTGCCAGCAGCTTAGGGGACTACTACGAGCAGTACTTC.

V and J are TRBV27 and TRBJ1-5; the D is unclear. The V gene lost 5 bases and the J gene lost 0 bases, with 17 bases spanning the gap. The length of the CDR3 is 17 residues. Germline V gene data show CDR1 as MNHEY and CDR2 as SMNVEV (reference sequence). CDR3 sequence reads: CASSPIKGFNSNQPQHF. Written as DNA, the CDR3 is TGTGCCAGCAGTCCAATTAAAGGCTTTAATAGCAATCAGCCCCAGCATTTT.

This chain connects TRBV7-9 to TRBJ2-6; D possibly matches TRBD1 or TRBD2 (7 bases each). Trimming shortened V by 5 bases and J by 2 bases, and 13 bases separated the two germline ends. This CDR3 spans 16 amino acids. Looked up from germline, CDR1 is SEHNR and CDR2 is FQNEAQ (reference sequence). CDR3 amino acids: CASSPGGGAGANVLTF. The CDR3 DNA is TGTGCCAGCAGCCCAGGGGGGGGAGCTGGGGCCAACGTCCTGACTTTC.

This chain joins TRBV9 and TRBJ2-2; 8 bases are a match to TRBD2. CDR3 size: 15 residues. The trim removed 3 bases at V and 6 bases at J, leaving 7 bases unmatched. Looked up from germline, CDR1 is SGDLS and CDR2 is YYNGEE. This chain's CDR3 is CASSDQSGSPGELFF. CDR3 DNA: TGTGCCAGCAGCGACCAGAGCGGGAGCCCCGGGGAGCTGTTTTTT.

This rearrangement joins TRBV6-5 to TRBJ2-7; D remains unclear. V gave up 0 bases and J gave up 4 bases, with 7 bases separating them. Germline values: CDR1 MNHEY, CDR2 SVGAGI. The CDR3 spans 13 residues. This CDR3 is CASSYSYIYEQYF. The CDR3 region has the DNA TGTGCCAGCAGTTACTCATACATTTACGAGCAGTACTTC.

This clone was found a few times. The CDR3 sequence is CASSVAGAGGTEAFF. CDR3 in DNA: TGTGCCAGCAGCGTAGCAGGAGCTGGGGGCACTGAAGCTTTCTTT. The chain combines TRBV9 with TRBJ1-1; perhaps TRBD1 as D (5 bases). The CDR3 spans 15 residues. Trimming shortened V by 0 bases and J by 4 bases, and 13 bases separated the two germline ends. Germline assignment: CDR1 SGDLS and CDR2 YYNGEE.

The chain carries TRBV6-4 and TRBJ2-3, with 7 positions matching TRBD1. Germline trimming cut 5 bases from V and 5 bases from J; bases unmatched to any gene: 16. Per the germline V gene, CDR1 is MRHNA and CDR2 is SNTAGT. The CDR3 loop spans 17 amino acids. CDR3 nucleotide sequence: TGTGCCAGCAGTTACCCCTCACAGGGGAATGGTGGAGATACGCAGTATTTT. Residues: CASSYPSQGNGGDTQYF.

The chain uses TRBV6-1 and TRBJ2-1; 7 bases are shared with TRBD1. CDR3 size: 15 residues. CDR1 and CDR2 from the germline V gene are MNHNS and SASEGT. V dropped 8 bases and J dropped 5; count of bases not matched to a gene: 12. The CDR3 protein is CASPPRDREHNEQFF. The CDR3 DNA reads as TGTGCCAGCCCGCCCCGGGACAGAGAACACAATGAGCAGTTCTTC.

The chain couples TRBV27 to TRBJ1-4, with a weak D call TRBD1 (5 bases). Germline CDR1 is MNHEY and CDR2 is SMNVEV (reference sequence). The V end was cut by 6 bases, the J end by 10 bases, with 18 bases between. CDR3 size: 14 residues. The CDR3 sequence: CASRSGTEGGKLFF. The CDR3 nucleotides are TGTGCCAGCAGATCAGGGACGGAAGGCGGAAAACTGTTTTTT.

The chain has TRBV13 and TRBJ2-7; 9 bases are a match to TRBD2. Germline V gene sequence: CDR1 PRHDT, CDR2 FYEKMQ (reference sequence). The CDR3 is 21 residues long. Trimming took 4 bases from V and 2 from J; bases not matched to a gene: 24. CDR3 loop: CASSSTTWRGSGGQHTYEQYF. The CDR3 DNA follows: TGTGCCAGCAGCTCCACCACATGGAGGGGTAGCGGGGGCCAACATACCTACGAGCAGTACTTC.

The rearrangement links TRBV4-1 to TRBJ2-1; perhaps TRBD2 as D (6 bases). Trimming pared 4 bases from V and 2 bases from J, leaving 12 bases between. There are 15 residues in the CDR3. Germline V CDR1 and CDR2: MGHRA, YSYEKL. DNA of the CDR3: TGCGCCAGCAGCCCGGAGACTAGTCCCTACAATGAGCAGTTCTTC. Its protein product is CASSPETSPYNEQFF.

This clone was recorded only once. The chain couples TRBV27 to TRBJ1-3; no clear D. The CDR3 totals 13 residues. Germline CDR1 reads MNHEY; CDR2 reads SMNVEV (reference sequence). The V gene lost 0 bases and the J gene lost 0 bases, with 0 bases spanning the gap. The CDR3 loop reads CASSLSSGNTIYF. The CDR3 DNA sequence: TGTGCCAGCAGTTTATCCTCTGGAAACACCATATATTTT.

The chain carries TRBV19 and TRBJ2-2; D is possibly TRBD2 (6 bases). V shed 6 bases and J shed 6 bases, with 11 bases lying between them. Per germline, CDR1 LNHDA and CDR2 SQIVND (reference sequence). The CDR3 has 13 amino acids. The CDR3 protein is CASSPGVPGELFF. The CDR3 coding sequence is TGTGCCAGTAGCCCGGGAGTTCCCGGGGAGCTGTTTTTT. Full variable domain (remainder filled in from reference TRBV19 and TRBJ2-2): DGGITQSPKYLFRKEGQNVTLSCEQNLNHDAMYWYRQDPGQGLRLIYYSQIVNDFQKGDIAEGYSVSREKKESFPLTVTSAQKNPTAFYLCASSPGVPGELFFGEGSRLTVL.

The chain links TRBV4-1 to TRBJ1-5, with unresolved D. V lost 0 bases and J lost 0, with 6 bases in between. There are 15 residues in the CDR3. CDR1 and CDR2 from the germline V gene are MGHRA and YSYEKL. CDR3 region: CASSQDKYSNQPQHF. The CDR3, as DNA: TGCGCCAGCAGCCAAGATAAATATAGCAATCAGCCCCAGCATTTT.

The gene calls are TRBV14 and TRBJ1-1, with D perhaps matching TRBD1 (5 bases). The CDR3 totals 17 residues. The germline V and J ends were trimmed by 0 bases and 5 bases, with 19 bases remaining between them. Per the germline V gene, CDR1 is SGHDN and CDR2 is FVKESK. The CDR3 DNA follows: TGTGCCAGCAGCCAAGATTGGGGGGGGACTCCGAGGACTGAAGCTTTCTTT. Protein product: CASSQDWGGTPRTEAFF.